Given below is one T cell receptor beta chain in context. This CDR3 comprises 15 residues. The ends were cut back, 0 bases at V and 1 base at J, with 9 bases in the middle. Sampling of bone marrow took place during active disease in every patient. The library was built from roughly 400 ng RNA with molecular barcoded adaptors for alpha/delta and beta/gamma chains. Using its own MiXCR run on the reads, TCRdb lists one record per CDR3 protein. The sample lists approximately 5,000 distinct CDR3 sequences, around 20% occurring once. The data derive from a study of read filtering for tumor transcriptome and immune sequencing.

This sequence originates from a donor at least 40 years old with multiple myeloma. The chain carries TRBV12-3 or TRBV12-4 and TRBJ2-5; a possible D gene is TRBD2 (5 bases). Material: a population of CD138-negative cells sorted from bone marrow. The CDR3: CASSLAGVLQETQYF. The CDR3 DNA follows: TGTGCCAGCAGTTTAGCGGGAGTCCTCCAAGAGACCCAGTACTTC.